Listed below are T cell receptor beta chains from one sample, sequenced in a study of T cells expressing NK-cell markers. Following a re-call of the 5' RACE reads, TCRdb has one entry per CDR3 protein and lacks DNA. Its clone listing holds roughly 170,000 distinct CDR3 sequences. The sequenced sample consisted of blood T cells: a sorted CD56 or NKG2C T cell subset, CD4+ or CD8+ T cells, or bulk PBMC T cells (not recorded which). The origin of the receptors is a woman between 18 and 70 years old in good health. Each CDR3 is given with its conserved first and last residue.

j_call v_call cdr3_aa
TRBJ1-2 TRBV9 CASSPDRELDYTF
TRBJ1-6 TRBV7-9 CASSSDSPLHF
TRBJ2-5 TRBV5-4 CASSPDPGTPTGTQYF
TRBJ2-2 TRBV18 CASSPITGSPNTGELFF
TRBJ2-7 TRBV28 CASSFQSGRLSSEQYF
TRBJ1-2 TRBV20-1 CSASLQPRYGYTF
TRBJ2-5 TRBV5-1 CASSATGTSGQETQYF
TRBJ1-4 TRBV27 CASSRYRGANEKLFF
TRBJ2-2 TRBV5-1 CASSVGGTGNGELFF
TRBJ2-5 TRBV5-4 CASSLESLAGGETQYF
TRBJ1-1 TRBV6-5 CASITSGHTEAFF
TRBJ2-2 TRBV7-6 CASSLEPGPRAGELFF
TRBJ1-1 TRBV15 CATSREIKAEAFF
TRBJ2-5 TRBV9 CASSVEAGRYQETQYF
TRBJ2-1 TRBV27 CASSPTTLGTGSKFF
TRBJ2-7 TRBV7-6 CASSFISGSGDEQYF
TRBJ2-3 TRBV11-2 CASSLPRDTQYF
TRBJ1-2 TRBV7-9 CASSFPLGGYTF
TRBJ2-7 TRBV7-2 CASSLNRGLSYEQYF
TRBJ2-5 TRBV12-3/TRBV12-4 CASKIRAGGNVETQYF
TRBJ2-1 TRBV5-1 CASSLDGFVQFF
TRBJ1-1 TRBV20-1 CSATPFDRGGTEAFF
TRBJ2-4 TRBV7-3 CASSLSGGRNIQYF
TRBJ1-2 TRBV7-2 CAIPGSYGYTF
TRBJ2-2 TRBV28 CASRGGPGELFF
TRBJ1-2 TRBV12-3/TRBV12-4 CASSLALDPSGGYTF
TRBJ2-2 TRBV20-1 CSARPSGRLRTGELFF
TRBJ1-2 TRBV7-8 CASSSPDLYGYTF
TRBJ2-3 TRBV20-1 CSAIAGGPADTQYF
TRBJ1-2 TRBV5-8 CASSLKGTSNYGYTF
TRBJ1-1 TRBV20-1 CSAREGGDTEAFF
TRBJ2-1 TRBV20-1 CSAILRLAQEQFF
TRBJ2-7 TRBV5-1 CASSLGRTSGTYEQYF
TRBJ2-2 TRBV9 CASSVGGTNTGELFF
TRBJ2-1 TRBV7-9 CASSLVLGGEQFF
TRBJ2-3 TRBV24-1 CATSDGDSSRQYF
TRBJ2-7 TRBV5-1 CASSQLPISGSGNEQYF
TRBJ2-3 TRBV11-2 CASSRDGSSTDTQYF
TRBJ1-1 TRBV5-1 CASSGGARAMNTEAFF
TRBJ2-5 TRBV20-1 CSAMTLRETQYF
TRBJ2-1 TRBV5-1 CASSLLADPINEQFF
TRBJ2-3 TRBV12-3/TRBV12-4 CASAFSTDTQYF
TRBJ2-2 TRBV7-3 CASSLMDYPTGELFF